Presented here are 10 T cell receptor beta chains from one specimen sequenced in a study of CD8 T cells in ankylosing spondylitis. MiXCR, applied by TCRdb to the 5' RACE reads, yields one record per CDR3 protein. There are about 120,000 distinct CDR3 sequences in the sample; roughly 13% occur only once, and about 3% lies in the top ten. The sequenced material came from blood, either unsorted or a sorted T cell fraction (not recorded which). The receptors were sampled from a female donor with ankylosing spondylitis or in good health (not recorded which).

This clonotype was detected ten times or more. J is TRBJ2-1 and V is TRBV5-1; 13 nucleotides align to TRBD2. V lost 2 bases and J lost 6; bases outside the gene matches: 11. Germline lookup yields CDR1 SGHRS and CDR2 YFSETQ. The CDR3 spans 18 residues. The CDR3 DNA is TGCGCCAGCAGCTTCCCTCAGAGCACTAGCGGGAGGGCCAATGAGCAGTTCTTC. Its translation is CASSFPQSTSGRANEQFF.

This clonotype occurred a few times. The V gene is TRBV18, the J gene TRBJ1-3; D ambiguous. V shed 3 bases and J shed 0 bases, with 9 bases lying between them. The CDR3 runs 15 residues. Looked up from germline, CDR1 is KGHSH and CDR2 is LQKENI. This chain's CDR3 is CASSPRTDSGNTIYF. For the CDR3, the DNA is TGTGCCAGCTCACCGCGGACGGACTCTGGAAACACCATATATTTT.

Ten or more counts support this clonotype. The chain employs TRBV3-1 and TRBJ2-3; D is perhaps TRBD1 or TRBD2 (5 bases each). This CDR3 contains 15 residues. Germline V lookup: CDR1 LGHDT, CDR2 YNNKEL (reference sequence). V was shortened by 5 bases and J by 0 bases, with 12 bases between the two germline ends. The CDR3: CASSSGRDSTDTQYF. The DNA for the CDR3 is TGTGCCAGCAGCTCGGGACGGGACAGCACAGATACGCAGTATTTT.

This clonotype was seen many times. V usage is TRBV20-1 and J usage is TRBJ2-7; 9 positions agree with TRBD1. Trimming took 5 bases from V and 3 from J; bases not matched to a gene: 8. The CDR3 consists of 14 residues. The germline V gene has CDR1 DFQATT and CDR2 SNEGSKA (reference sequence). The CDR3 nucleotides are TGCAGTGCTGGAGGGACAGGGACATACTACGAGCAGTACTTC. Translation gives CSAGGTGTYYEQYF.

The genes are TRBV5-1 and TRBJ1-1; 8 bases fit TRBD1. The J segment lost 2 bases and the V segment lost 8 bases, leaving 5 bases of the junction unmatched. The germline V gene has CDR1 SGHRS and CDR2 YFSETQ. The CDR3 totals 13 residues. CDR3 DNA sequence: TGCGCCAGTGGACAGGGATCTAACACTGAAGCTTTCTTT. This encodes CASGQGSNTEAFF. The variable domain in full, completed from reference TRBV5-1 and TRBJ1-1, reads KAGVTQTPRYLIKTRGQQVTLSCSPISGHRSVSWYQQTPGQGLQFLFEYFSETQRNKGNFPGRFSGRQFSNSRSEMNVSTLELGDSALYLCASGQGSNTEAFFGQGTRLTVV.

Only a few counts were recorded for this clonotype. The chain uses TRBV5-1 and TRBJ2-3, with a possible D match to TRBD2 (7 bases). Germline-derived CDR1 and CDR2 are SGHRS and YFSETQ. There are 15 residues in the CDR3. Trimming removed 4 bases at V and 3 bases at J, with 15 bases between. DNA for the CDR3: TGCGCCAGCAGCGTCCTCGGGGGGCGTACAGATACGCAGTATTTT. Protein product: CASSVLGGRTDTQYF.

This clonotype was seen more than once but under ten times. The chain joins TRBV28 to TRBJ2-5; 9 bases are shared with TRBD1. The CDR3 runs 15 residues. Trimming cost V 5 bases and J 5 bases; bases outside gene matches: 9. The V gene's germline CDR1 is MDHEN and CDR2 SYDVKM. The CDR3 protein is CASSKQTGGMETQYF. The DNA of the CDR3 is TGTGCCAGCAGTAAGCAGACAGGGGGAATGGAGACCCAGTACTTC. Using reference TRBV28 and TRBJ2-5 for the parts outside the CDR3, the full variable domain is DVKVTQSSRYLVKRTGEKVFLECVQDMDHENMFWYRQDPGLGLRLIYFSYDVKMKEKGDIPEGYSVSREKKERFSLILESASTNQTSMYLCASSKQTGGMETQYFGPGTRLLVL.

This clonotype was seen a few times. The chain joins TRBV12-3 or TRBV12-4 to TRBJ2-6, with no clear D. This CDR3 contains 15 residues. V shed 2 bases and J shed 2 bases, with 7 bases lying between them. CDR3 sequence reads: CASSLSNPGANVLTF. CDR3 nucleotide sequence: TGTGCCAGCAGTTTATCCAACCCTGGGGCCAACGTCCTGACTTTC.

This clonotype turned up a few times. This chain connects TRBV3-1 to TRBJ1-5; D might be TRBD1 (5 bases). The CDR3 loop spans 17 amino acids. Germline CDR1 reads LGHDT; CDR2 reads YNNKEL (reference sequence). Trimming removed 4 bases from V and 3 bases from J, with 19 bases in between. CDR3 nucleotides: TGTGCCAGCAGCCCCAGCGGGGCCGCGGCTGACAATCAGCCCCAGCATTTT. Encoded protein: CASSPSGAAADNQPQHF.

This clonotype was seen many times. The chain carries TRBV18 and TRBJ2-7, with 9 bases identical to TRBD1. CDR3 length equals 14 residues. Germline V gene data show CDR1 as KGHSH and CDR2 as LQKENI. Trimming cost V 8 bases and J 7 bases; bases outside gene matches: 12. DNA for the CDR3: TGTGCCAGCGAAATCGGACAGGGGTTGAATGAGCAGTACTTC. This sequence encodes CASEIGQGLNEQYF. Drawing the rest from reference TRBV18 and TRBJ2-7, the complete variable domain is NAGVMQNPRHLVRRRGQEARLRCSPMKGHSHVYWYRQLPEEGLKFMVYLQKENIIDESGMPKERFSAEFPKEGPSILRIQQVVRGDSAAYFCASEIGQGLNEQYFGPGTRLTVT.